This T cell receptor (beta chain) emerged from a study of patients and donors after allogeneic stem cell transplantation. The CDR3 totals 15 residues. CDR1 is SGHRS, CDR2 YFSETQ, per germline. The V and J ends lost 7 bases and 2 bases, in that order; junction bases with no gene match: 9. In this sample, this clonotype turned up a few times. TCRdb re-called the RT-PCR reads through MiXCR, storing one row per CDR3 protein. The data contain about 200,000 distinct CDR3 sequences, about 37% of them singletons. V is TRBV5-1 and J is TRBJ2-7, with 10 nucleotides matching TRBD2. The sequenced sample was blood, either unsorted or a sorted T cell fraction (not recorded which). This receptor was obtained from a human donor who was either an allogeneic HSCT recipient or a stem cell or donor lymphocyte infusion donor (not recorded which). It is not recorded whose cells these are; they may come from a transplant donor. CDR3 bases: TGCGCCAGCCGCCTGGGACTAGCGTTCCCCTACGAGCAGTACTTC. Protein: CASRLGLAFPYEQYF.